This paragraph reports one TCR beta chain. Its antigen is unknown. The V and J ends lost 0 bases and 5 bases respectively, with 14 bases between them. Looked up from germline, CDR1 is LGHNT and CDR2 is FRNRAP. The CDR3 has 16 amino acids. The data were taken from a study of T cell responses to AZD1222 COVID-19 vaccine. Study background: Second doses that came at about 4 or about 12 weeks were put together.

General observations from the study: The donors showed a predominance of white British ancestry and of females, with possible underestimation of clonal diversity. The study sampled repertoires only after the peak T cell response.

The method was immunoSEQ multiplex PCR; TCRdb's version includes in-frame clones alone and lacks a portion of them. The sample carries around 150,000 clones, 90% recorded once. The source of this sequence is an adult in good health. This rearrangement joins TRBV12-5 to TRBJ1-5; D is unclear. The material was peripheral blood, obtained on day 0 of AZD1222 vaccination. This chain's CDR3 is CASGLVTIFSYQPQHF. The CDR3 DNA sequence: TGTGCTAGTGGTTTGGTTACCATTTTCTCTTATCAGCCCCAGCATTTT. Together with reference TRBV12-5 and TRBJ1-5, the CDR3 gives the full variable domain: DARVTQTPRHKVTEMGQEVTMRCQPILGHNTVFWYRQTMMQGLELLAYFRNRAPLDDSGMPKDRFSAEMPDATLATLKIQPSEPRDSAVYFCASGLVTIFSYQPQHFGDGTRLSIL.